This TCR beta chain was sequenced for a study of cytomegalovirus exposure and HLA in healthy donors. The repertoire was sequenced with immunoSEQ multiplex PCR; TCRdb's copy has only in-frame clones and lacks some. Of about 330,000 clones listed, roughly 88% are singletons. Worth noting for this clone: Its antigen is still unknown.

The ends lost 5 bases at V and 4 bases at J; junction bases unmatched: 8. Germline V CDR1 and CDR2: LNHDA, SQIVND (reference sequence). The CDR3 has 15 amino acids. Study-wide findings and caveats: Three CMV-associated chains proved CMV antigen-specific in vitro. Cytomegalovirus-associated TCR beta chains were listed, numbering under 200. TCR sequences were mostly rare, though some public TCRs occurred in many donors.

This rearrangement joins TRBV19 to TRBJ1-5; 7 bases map to TRBD1. This TCR was recovered from a woman aged 18 to 35 in good health and CMV-seronegative. The material sequenced was PBMCs. The CDR3 DNA follows: TGTGCCAGTAGTCTTCGACAGGGCCTGAATCAGCCCCAGCATTTT. Amino acid sequence: CASSLRQGLNQPQHF.